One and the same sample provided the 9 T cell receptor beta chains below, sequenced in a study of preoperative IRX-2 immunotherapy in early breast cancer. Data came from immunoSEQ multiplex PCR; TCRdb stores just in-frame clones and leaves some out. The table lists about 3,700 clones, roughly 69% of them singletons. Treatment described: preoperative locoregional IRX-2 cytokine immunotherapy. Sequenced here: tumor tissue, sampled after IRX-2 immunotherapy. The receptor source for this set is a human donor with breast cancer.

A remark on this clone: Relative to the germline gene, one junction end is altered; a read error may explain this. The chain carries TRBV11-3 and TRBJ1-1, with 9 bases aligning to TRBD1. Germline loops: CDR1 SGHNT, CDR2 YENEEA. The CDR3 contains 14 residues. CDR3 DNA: TGTGCCAGCAGCATAGAGGGACAGGGCTTTGAAGCTTTCTTT. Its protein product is CASSIEGQGFEAFF.

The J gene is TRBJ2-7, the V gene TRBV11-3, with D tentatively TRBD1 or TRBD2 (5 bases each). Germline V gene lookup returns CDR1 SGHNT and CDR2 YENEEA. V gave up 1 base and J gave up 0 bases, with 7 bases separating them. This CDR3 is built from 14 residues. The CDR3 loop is CASSLGGTSYEQYF. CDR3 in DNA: TGTGCCAGCAGCTTAGGGGGGACCTCCTACGAGCAGTACTTC.

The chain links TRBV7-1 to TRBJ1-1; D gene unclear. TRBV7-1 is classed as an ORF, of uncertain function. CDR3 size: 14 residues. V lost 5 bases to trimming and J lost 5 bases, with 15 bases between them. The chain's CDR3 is CASSPWRGRTEAFF. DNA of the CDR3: TGTGCCAGCAGCCCTTGGCGCGGTCGGACTGAAGCTTTCTTT.

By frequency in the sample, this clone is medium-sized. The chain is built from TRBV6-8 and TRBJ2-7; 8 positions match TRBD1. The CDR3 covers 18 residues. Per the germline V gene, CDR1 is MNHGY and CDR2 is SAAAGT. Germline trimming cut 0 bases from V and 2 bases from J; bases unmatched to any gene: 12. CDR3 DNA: TGTGCCAGCAGTTACTCATTTGTAGCGACAGGGGATACCTACGAGCAGTACTTC. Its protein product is CASSYSFVATGDTYEQYF.

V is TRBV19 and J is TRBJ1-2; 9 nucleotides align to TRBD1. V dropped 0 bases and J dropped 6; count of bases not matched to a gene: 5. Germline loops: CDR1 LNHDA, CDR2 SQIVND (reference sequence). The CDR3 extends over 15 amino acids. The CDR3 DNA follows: TGTGCCAGTAGTATAGATCAGGGGACAGGGAATGGCTACACCTTC. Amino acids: CASSIDQGTGNGYTF.

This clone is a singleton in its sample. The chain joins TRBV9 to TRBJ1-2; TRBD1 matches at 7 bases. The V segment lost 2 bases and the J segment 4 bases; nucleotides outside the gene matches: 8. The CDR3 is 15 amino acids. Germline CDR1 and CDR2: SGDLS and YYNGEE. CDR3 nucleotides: TGTGCCAGCAGCGTCGGAACCAGGGGGACCTATGGCTACACCTTC. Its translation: CASSVGTRGTYGYTF.

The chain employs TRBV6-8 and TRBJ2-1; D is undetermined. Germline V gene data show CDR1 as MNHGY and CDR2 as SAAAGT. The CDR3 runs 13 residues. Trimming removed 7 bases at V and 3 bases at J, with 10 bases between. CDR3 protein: CASKRANYNEQFF. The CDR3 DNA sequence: TGTGCCAGCAAACGGGCAAACTACAATGAGCAGTTCTTC.

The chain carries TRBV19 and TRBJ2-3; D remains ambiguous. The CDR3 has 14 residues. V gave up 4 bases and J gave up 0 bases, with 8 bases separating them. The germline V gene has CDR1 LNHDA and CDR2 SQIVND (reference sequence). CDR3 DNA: TGTGCCAGTAGTAACCCGAGGAGCACAGATACGCAGTATTTT. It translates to CASSNPRSTDTQYF. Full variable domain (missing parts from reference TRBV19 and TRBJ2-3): DGGITQSPKYLFRKEGQNVTLSCEQNLNHDAMYWYRQDPGQGLRLIYYSQIVNDFQKGDIAEGYSVSREKKESFPLTVTSAQKNPTAFYLCASSNPRSTDTQYFGPGTRLTVL.

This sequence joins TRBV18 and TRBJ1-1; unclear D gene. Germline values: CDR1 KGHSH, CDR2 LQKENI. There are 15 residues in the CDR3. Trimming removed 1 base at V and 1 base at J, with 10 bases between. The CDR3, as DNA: TGTGCCAGCTCACCACTAGTCGGGAGGAACACTGAAGCTTTCTTT. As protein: CASSPLVGRNTEAFF.